This TCR beta chain was obtained from a study of blood T cell repertoires in COVID-19. Study context: The United States, Italy and Spain were the sources of the acute and convalescent COVID-19 samples.

Living in about two dozen US areas, the participants were between roughly 18 and 89 years of age. Which cohort a participant joined came from the clinical history participants gave. Data came from immunoSEQ multiplex PCR; TCRdb stores just in-frame clones and leaves some out. The sample holds 200,000 to 250,000 clones; roughly 85% are singletons and the top ten take around 3.5%. The sequenced sample consisted of PBMCs or T cells enriched from blood (not recorded which). This sequence was found in a middle-aged woman with acute COVID-19.

The CDR3 coding sequence is TGTGCCAGCAGTGAAACCCCCGGCGGGAACTATGGCTACACCTTC. It is translated as CASSETPGGNYGYTF. The chain uses TRBV6-4 and TRBJ1-2; D uncertain. Trimming cost V 3 bases and J 2 bases, with 13 bases left between them. This CDR3 has 15 amino acids. Per the germline V gene, CDR1 is MRHNA and CDR2 is SNTAGT.